The next 20 T cell receptor beta chains were all read from a single sample in a study of cytomegalovirus exposure and HLA in healthy donors. The PCR contained 60 Vbeta and 13 Jbeta primers. TCRdb's copy holds only in-frame clones and misses some; the assay was immunoSEQ multiplex PCR. Altogether under 300,000 clones are present, approximately 91% being singletons, with the ten largest covering about 1.7%. The specimen sequenced was PBMCs. These receptors all come from a girl between 2 and 10 years old in good health and CMV-seronegative.

The genes are TRBV5-6 and TRBJ2-7; D is perhaps TRBD2 (5 bases). This CDR3 is built from 14 residues. Trimming pared 4 bases from V and 5 bases from J, leaving 16 bases between. Looked up from germline, CDR1 is SGHDT and CDR2 is YYEEEE. Here the CDR3 DNA reads TGTGCCAGCAGCACAGAACGGGGAAACCACGAGCAGTACTTC. This codes for CASSTERGNHEQYF.

Remarks on this clone: Distinct nucleotide sequences in the sample also encode this CDR3. The J gene is TRBJ2-5, the V gene TRBV27; possibly TRBD2 for D (6 bases). V dropped 3 bases and J dropped 5 bases, with 7 bases sitting between them. The CDR3 extends over 12 amino acids. Germline CDR1 and CDR2: MNHEY and SMNVEV (reference sequence). The CDR3 nucleotides are TGTGCCAGCAGTTTTGGGGGGGAGACCCAGTACTTC. It encodes CASSFGGETQYF.

The CDR3 DNA reads TGTGCCAGCAGTTACGCGGCGGTCACCGGGGAGCTGTTTTTT. Protein sequence: CASSYAAVTGELFF. The rearrangement uses TRBV6-5 and TRBJ2-2; D is unresolved. The germline gives CDR1 MNHEY, CDR2 SVGAGI. The CDR3 totals 14 residues. V lost 2 bases and J lost 4, with 8 bases in between.

The rearrangement uses TRBV7-9 and TRBJ1-3; 8 bases map to TRBD1. V lost 5 bases to trimming and J lost 3 bases; unmatched junction nucleotides: 12. Per the germline V gene, CDR1 is SEHNR and CDR2 is FQNEAQ (reference sequence). CDR3 size: 17 residues. The chain's CDR3 is CASSPPDRATFGNTIYF. The DNA of the CDR3 is TGTGCCAGCAGCCCACCGGACAGGGCCACCTTTGGAAACACCATATATTTT.

V gene TRBV4-1 combines with J gene TRBJ2-3; TRBD2 matches at 11 bases. The germline gives CDR1 MGHRA, CDR2 YSYEKL. After removal of 1 base from V and 6 bases from J, the junction contained 12 bases not matched to a gene. This CDR3 has 18 amino acids. In DNA, the CDR3 is TGCGCCAGCAGCCAAGCCGGCGGTAGCGGGGGGGCAAGGGATACGCAGTATTTT. Translated, it gives CASSQAGGSGGARDTQYF.

The rearrangement joins TRBV28 to TRBJ1-6; D is uncertain. Germline lookup yields CDR1 MDHEN and CDR2 SYDVKM. Trimming stripped 2 bases from V and 9 bases from J, with 11 bases between. The CDR3 contains 14 residues. The CDR3 DNA is TGTGCCAGCAGTTTAGCGGGAGGCCCTTCACCCCTCCACTTT. It translates to CASSLAGGPSPLHF.

The chain has TRBV30 and TRBJ1-6; TRBD1 agrees at 11 bases. The CDR3 runs to 17 residues. V lost 1 base and J lost 8; bases outside the gene matches: 10. Germline V CDR1 and CDR2: GTSNPN, SVGIG (reference sequence). The CDR3 region has the DNA TGTGCCTGGAGTGGCCGGGACAGGGGGAGGTCGGATTCACCCCTCCACTTT. Amino acids: CAWSGRDRGRSDSPLHF.

This clone was seen once. One junction end does not reproduce the germline sequence, and a read error may be involved. The chain has TRBV13 and TRBJ1-6, with D possibly being TRBD1 (5 bases). Germline loops: CDR1 PRHDT, CDR2 FYEKMQ (reference sequence). The CDR3 is made up of 13 amino acids. This CDR3 is CAGSLGAISPLHF. The CDR3, as DNA: TGTGCCGGCAGCTTAGGGGCAATATCACCCCTCCACTTT.

The rearrangement uses TRBV27 and TRBJ2-7, with a weak D call TRBD2 (6 bases). The CDR3 spans 14 residues. The germline V gene encodes CDR1 MNHEY and CDR2 SMNVEV (reference sequence). Trimming removed 2 bases from V and 1 base from J, with 9 bases in between. Here the CDR3 DNA reads TGTGCCAGCAGTTTAGCGGGGAAATCCTACGAGCAGTACTTC. Protein product: CASSLAGKSYEQYF.

The sample holds one count of this clone. The CDR3 DNA sequence: TGTGCTAGTGGTTCGCTAGGGGGTGAGCAGTTCTTC. Translated: CASGSLGGEQFF. V usage is TRBV12-5 and J usage is TRBJ2-1; tentative D call: TRBD1 (6 bases). V was pared by 4 bases and J by 9 bases, with 10 bases between. Germline V lookup: CDR1 LGHNT, CDR2 FRNRAP. The CDR3 consists of 12 residues.

This clone was counted between two and nine times. The V gene is TRBV6-5, the J gene TRBJ1-1, with a weak D call TRBD1 (6 bases). The CDR3 spans 13 residues. Germline CDR1 MNHEY, CDR2 SVGAGI. V dropped 7 bases and J dropped 5 bases, with 14 bases sitting between them. CDR3 loop: CASTKGGGTEAFF. As DNA, the CDR3 is TGTGCCAGCACCAAGGGAGGGGGTACTGAAGCTTTCTTT.

The rearrangement joins TRBV5-1 to TRBJ1-2, with no clear D. The CDR3 consists of 14 residues. Trimming cost V 0 bases and J 8 bases, with 14 bases left between them. Germline CDR1 SGHRS, CDR2 YFSETQ. CDR3 nucleotides: TGCGCCAGCAGCTTGGGGAGCCCTGTGGAAGGCTACACCTTC. Translated: CASSLGSPVEGYTF. The entire variable domain, with the rest obtained from reference TRBV5-1 and TRBJ1-2, is as follows: KAGVTQTPRYLIKTRGQQVTLSCSPISGHRSVSWYQQTPGQGLQFLFEYFSETQRNKGNFPGRFSGRQFSNSRSEMNVSTLELGDSALYLCASSLGSPVEGYTFGSGTRLTVV.

The J gene is TRBJ1-4, the V gene TRBV28; 7 nucleotides align to TRBD1. Germline V gene data show CDR1 as MDHEN and CDR2 as SYDVKM. The length of the CDR3 is 14 residues. V was clipped by 5 bases and J by 1 base; unmatched bases: 1. The CDR3 nucleotides are TGTGCCAGCAGTCCAGGGGGAACTAATGAAAAACTGTTTTTT. It is translated as CASSPGGTNEKLFF.

The chain links TRBV4-1 to TRBJ1-1, with D possibly TRBD1 on 5 matching bases. The CDR3 totals 17 residues. In germline, CDR1 is MGHRA, CDR2 YSYEKL. Trimming removed 2 bases from V and 4 bases from J, with 20 bases in between. Here the CDR3 DNA reads TGCGCCAGCAGCCAAATGGGGCAGCGGCCCGGGGGCACTGAAGCTTTCTTT. This encodes CASSQMGQRPGGTEAFF.

The chain recombines TRBV7-9 with TRBJ2-1; 13 nucleotides line up with TRBD2. The CDR3 sequence is 14 residues long. J lost 1 base, V lost 11 bases, and 2 bases had no gene match. Germline lookup yields CDR1 SEHNR and CDR2 FQNEAQ (reference sequence). CDR3 in amino acids: CAGLAGASYNEQFF. The CDR3 DNA reads TGTGCCGGACTAGCGGGGGCTTCCTACAATGAGCAGTTCTTC.

The chain joins TRBV14 to TRBJ2-1; unclear D gene. CDR1 is SGHDN and CDR2 is FVKESK in the germline V gene. The V end was cut by 4 bases, the J end by 4 bases, with 11 bases between. CDR3 length equals 14 residues. Written as DNA, the CDR3 is TGTGCCAGCAGCCCCCTTAGCCTATACAATGAGCAGTTCTTC. It yields the protein CASSPLSLYNEQFF.

The gene calls are TRBV30 and TRBJ1-4, with D perhaps matching TRBD1 (6 bases). Germline V gene data show CDR1 as GTSNPN and CDR2 as SVGIG (reference sequence). The V end was cut by 2 bases, the J end by 2 bases, with 15 bases between. The CDR3 loop spans 16 amino acids. The CDR3 bases are TGTGCCTGGAGTCCCGCTTACAGGGCCACTAATGAAAAACTGTTTTTT. Its translation: CAWSPAYRATNEKLFF.

The chain joins TRBV6-1 to TRBJ1-3; 9 bases line up with TRBD1. CDR3 size: 16 residues. After removal of 3 bases from V and 2 bases from J, the junction contained 5 bases not matched to a gene. Germline V gene sequence: CDR1 MNHNS, CDR2 SASEGT. The CDR3 sequence is CASSEEQGAPGNTIYF. CDR3 bases: TGTGCCAGCAGTGAGGAACAGGGGGCCCCTGGAAACACCATATATTTT.

The chain couples TRBV5-6 to TRBJ2-2; TRBD2 matches at 8 bases. The V segment lost 7 bases and the J segment 0 bases; nucleotides outside the gene matches: 8. Germline CDR1 is SGHDT and CDR2 is YYEEEE. CDR3 length: 16 residues. CDR3 DNA sequence: TGTGCCAGCTCTATAGCGGGACAATCGAACACCGGGGAGCTGTTTTTT. Amino acid sequence: CASSIAGQSNTGELFF.

V usage is TRBV28 and J usage is TRBJ1-5, with 8 positions matching TRBD1. The ends lost 3 bases at V and 7 bases at J; junction bases unmatched: 8. Per germline, CDR1 MDHEN and CDR2 SYDVKM. This CDR3 comprises 15 residues. CDR3 coding DNA: TGTGCCAGCAGTTTTCAACACAGGGGGGGACAGCCCCAGCATTTT. Protein product: CASSFQHRGGQPQHF.